This is a list of T cell receptor beta chains from one sample in a study of neurological immune-mediated disorders. In TCRdb, the 5' RACE reads were re-called with MiXCR into one record per CDR3 protein. The sample yields 45,000 to 60,000 distinct CDR3 sequences, roughly an eighth seen once. The specimen was PBMCs. Receptors originate from a male donor with HTLV-1-associated myelopathy (HAM/TSP). CDR3s include the opening cysteine and the closing phenylalanine or tryptophan. The order of the fields is V gene, clone size, J gene, D gene, CDR3 DNA, CDR3 protein. A D gene is named only where the DNA matches it firmly. Clone size, where shown, is once, few, many, or a class for clones that have expanded.

>TRBV5-1|many|TRBJ1-3|NA
TGCGCCAGCAGCACACAGGGACCTGGAAACACCATATATTTT
CASSTQGPGNTIYF
>TRBV9|many|TRBJ2-1|TRBD2
TGTGCCAGCAGCGGGCGGGGGGCTCGCAATGAGCAGTTCTTC
CASSGRGARNEQFF
>TRBV20-1|NA|TRBJ2-7|TRBD2
TGCAGTGCCCACAAAGCGGGAGATAGCTCCCATGAGCAGTACTTC
CSAHKAGDSSHEQYF
>TRBV11-2|many|TRBJ2-7|TRBD1
TGTGCCAGCAGCTTAGAGGACAGGTCAAGATTGTACGAGCAGTACTTC
CASSLEDRSRLYEQYF
>TRBV4-3|medium-sized|TRBJ1-2|NA
TGCGCCAGCAGCCAAGATTATAGGACAGATGGCTACACCTTC
CASSQDYRTDGYTF
>TRBV2|NA|TRBJ2-7|NA
TGTGCCAGCAGTATAACCCAGAGCTCCTACGAGCAGTACTTC
CASSITQSSYEQYF
>TRBV7-2|many|TRBJ1-1|TRBD1
TGTGCCAGCAGCCAATGGACAGGGGCGAACACTGAAGCTTTCTTT
CASSQWTGANTEAFF
>TRBV6-6|NA|TRBJ2-1|NA
TGTCCCACCTCCTCTGTTTTCGGTGAGCAGTTCTTC
CPTSSVFGEQFF
>TRBV5-1|many|TRBJ2-3|NA
TGCGCCAGCAGCCTTAGCGGAGCTAGCACAGATACGCAGTATTTT
CASSLSGASTDTQYF
>TRBV6-6|many|TRBJ1-1|NA
TGTGCCAGCAGGGACCCCGGGACGAGGGGCACTGAAGCTTTCTTT
CASRDPGTRGTEAFF
>TRBV28|NA|TRBJ2-7|TRBD1
TGTGCCAGCAGATCGGGACAGATCCTTTACGAGCAGTACTTC
CASRSGQILYEQYF
>TRBV5-1|many|TRBJ1-1|TRBD1
TGCGCCAGCAGCCCCGGAGGGACAGGGGGCTTGACTGAAGCTTTCTTT
CASSPGGTGGLTEAFF
>TRBV5-1|many|TRBJ2-2|TRBD2
TGCGCCAGCAGCTCCCAGACGGGACTATTTGCCACCGGGGAGCTGTTTTTT
CASSSQTGLFATGELFF
>TRBV20-1|many|TRBJ1-4|TRBD1
TGCAGTGCTGGGGGGACAGGGGGACATGAAAAACTGTTTTTT
CSAGGTGGHEKLFF
>TRBV20-1|many|TRBJ1-1|NA
TGCAGTGCCCTGGGAGGGGCTGGATACACTGAAGCTTTCTTT
CSALGGAGYTEAFF
>TRBV6-5|many|TRBJ2-1|TRBD2
TGTGCCAGCAGCCCTGAGGGAGCGGGGGGGCGTTCGGTTGAGCAGTTCTTC
CASSPEGAGGRSVEQFF
>TRBV12-3/TRBV12-4|many|TRBJ1-2|NA
TGTGCCAGCAGTGGAGATAACTATGGCTACACCTTC
CASSGDNYGYTF
>TRBV7-8|many|TRBJ2-3|NA
TGTGCCAGCAGCAACCGGGACTGGTACACAGATACGCAGTATTTT
CASSNRDWYTDTQYF
>TRBV7-2|once|TRBJ2-3|NA
TGTGCCAGCAGCTTAGCGGGGCAGACAGATACGCAGTATTTT
CASSLAGQTDTQYF
>TRBV14|many|TRBJ2-1|NA
TGTGCCAGCAGCCAAGGGCGGCTCAAGCAGTTCTTC
CASSQGRLKQFF
>TRBV20-1|many|TRBJ2-5|TRBD1
TGCAGTGCTAGTCCGGGACAGGGCTTAGCTCAAGAGACCCAGTACTTC
CSASPGQGLAQETQYF
>TRBV28|many|TRBJ2-7|NA
TGTGCCAGTGGGACACAAGCTTCCTACGAGCAGTACTTC
CASGTQASYEQYF
>TRBV3-1|many|TRBJ2-1|NA
TGTGCCAGCAGCGGGGGGATTGGCGTATACAATGAGCAGTTCTTC
CASSGGIGVYNEQFF
>TRBV29-1|many|TRBJ1-2|NA
TGCAGCGTTGAAGATGACCGGTTCTATGGCTACACCTTC
CSVEDDRFYGYTF
>TRBV28|many|TRBJ2-7|NA
TGTGCCAGCAGACAGGTTATGTCCTACGAGCAGTACTTC
CASRQVMSYEQYF
>TRBV20-1|many|TRBJ2-6|TRBD1
TGCAGTGCCCTTCTATTCACAGGGGGCGTGGACGTCCTGACTTTC
CSALLFTGGVDVLTF
>TRBV29-1|NA|TRBJ2-3|NA
TGCAGCGTTGATTTCCCACAAAGCACAGATACGCAGTATTTT
CSVDFPQSTDTQYF
>TRBV5-6|many|TRBJ2-3|NA
TGTGCCAGCAGCTTGAGGAGGTCTAGCGGCACAGATACGCAGTATTTT
CASSLRRSSGTDTQYF
>TRBV5-1|many|TRBJ1-2|TRBD1
TGCGCCAGCAGCCAACCGGGACAGATTGTGGACTACACCTTC
CASSQPGQIVDYTF
>TRBV20-1|many|TRBJ1-1|NA
TGCAGTGCCCCCCACACAGGACTGAACACTGAAGCTTTCTTT
CSAPHTGLNTEAFF
>TRBV20-1|many|TRBJ2-2|NA
TGCAGTGCTAGAGGCGTGGTCACCGGGGAGCTGTTTTTT
CSARGVVTGELFF
>TRBV18|NA|TRBJ2-7|NA
TGTGCCAGCTCAGGAGGGTTTTACGATCAGTACTTC
CASSGGFYDQYF
>TRBV11-2|NA|TRBJ2-5|NA
TGTGCCAGCAGCTTAGCCGGGACGGTGCAAGAGACCCAGTACTTC
CASSLAGTVQETQYF
>TRBV11-1|many|TRBJ2-5|NA
TGTGCCAGCACCTCATCCAGGGGAGTAGGGGAGACCCAGTACTTC
CASTSSRGVGETQYF
>TRBV6-2/TRBV6-3|many|TRBJ1-2|NA
TGTGCCAGCAGTGGACGGAACTATGGCTACACCTTC
CASSGRNYGYTF
>TRBV20-1|many|TRBJ2-5|NA
TGCAGTGCTAACCTTCCAGGGGCCGGAGAGACCCAGTACTTC
CSANLPGAGETQYF
>TRBV18|many|TRBJ2-3|NA
TGTGCCAGCTCACCATTTTCTAAGCCAGATACGCAGTATTTT
CASSPFSKPDTQYF
>TRBV7-3|many|TRBJ1-2|NA
TGTGCCAGCAGCTCCGGGACCGAGAACTATGGCTACACCTTC
CASSSGTENYGYTF
>TRBV7-6|many|TRBJ2-3|NA
TGTGCCAGCAGCTTAGGGCCAAGGGGGGATACGCAGTATTTT
CASSLGPRGDTQYF
>TRBV7-2|many|TRBJ2-5|NA
TGTGCCAGCAGCTTGGCGAGACAAGAGACCCAGTACTTC
CASSLARQETQYF
>TRBV5-1|many|TRBJ1-4|TRBD1
TGCGCCAGCAGCTTGTCCGGGACAGGGTTAGAAAAACTGTTTTTT
CASSLSGTGLEKLFF
>TRBV7-9|many|TRBJ2-7|TRBD1
TGTGCCAGCAGCCCCCGGACAGGCCAGCCCTACGAGCAGTACTTC
CASSPRTGQPYEQYF
>TRBV20-1|many|TRBJ2-5|TRBD2
TGCAGTGCTAGAAATAGGGAGCGGGGCCAAGAGACCCAGTACTTC
CSARNRERGQETQYF
>TRBV28|many|TRBJ2-1|TRBD2
TGTGCCAGCACCCTACTAGCGCGTTACAATGAGCAGTTCTTC
CASTLLARYNEQFF
>TRBV7-2|many|TRBJ2-5|NA
TGTGCCAGCAGCCGGACCCAAGAGACCCAGTACTTC
CASSRTQETQYF